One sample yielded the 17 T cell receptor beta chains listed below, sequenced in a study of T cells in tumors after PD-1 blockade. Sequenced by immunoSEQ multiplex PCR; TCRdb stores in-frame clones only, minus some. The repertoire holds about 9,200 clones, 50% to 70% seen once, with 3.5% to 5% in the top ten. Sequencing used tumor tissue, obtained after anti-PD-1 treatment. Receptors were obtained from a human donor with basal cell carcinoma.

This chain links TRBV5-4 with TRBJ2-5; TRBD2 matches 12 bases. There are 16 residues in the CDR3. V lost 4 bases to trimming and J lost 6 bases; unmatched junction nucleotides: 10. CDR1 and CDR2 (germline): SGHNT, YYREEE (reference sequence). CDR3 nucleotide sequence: TGTGCCAGCAGCCCCGCTAGCGGGGGGGCCGGAAAGACCCAGTACTTC. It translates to CASSPASGGAGKTQYF.

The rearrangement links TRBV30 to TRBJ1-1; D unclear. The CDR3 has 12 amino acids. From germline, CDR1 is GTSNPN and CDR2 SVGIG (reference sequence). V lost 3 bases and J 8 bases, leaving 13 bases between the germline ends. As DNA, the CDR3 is TGTGCCTGGAGCGCCAACCGATTGGAAGCTTTCTTT. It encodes CAWSANRLEAFF.

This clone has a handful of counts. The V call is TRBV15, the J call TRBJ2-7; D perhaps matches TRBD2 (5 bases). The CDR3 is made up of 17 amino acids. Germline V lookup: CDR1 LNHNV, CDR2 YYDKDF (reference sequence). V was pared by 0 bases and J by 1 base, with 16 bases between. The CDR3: CATSRDNSGFGSYEQYF. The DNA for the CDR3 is TGTGCCACCAGCAGAGATAATTCGGGGTTTGGGTCCTACGAGCAGTACTTC.

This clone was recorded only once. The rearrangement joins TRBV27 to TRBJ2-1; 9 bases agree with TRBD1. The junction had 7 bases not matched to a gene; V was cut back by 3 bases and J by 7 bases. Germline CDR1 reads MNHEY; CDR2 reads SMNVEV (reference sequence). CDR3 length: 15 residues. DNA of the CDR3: TGTGCCAGCAGTTTCCAGGGACAGGGCGGGAATGAGCAGTTCTTC. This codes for CASSFQGQGGNEQFF.

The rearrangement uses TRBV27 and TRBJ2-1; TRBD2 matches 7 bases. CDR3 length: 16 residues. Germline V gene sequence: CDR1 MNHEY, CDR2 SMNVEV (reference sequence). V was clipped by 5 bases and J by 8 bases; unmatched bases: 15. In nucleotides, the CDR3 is TGTGCCAGCAGTCCAACGCGGGGGATCCTGGATTATGAGCAGTTCTTC. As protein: CASSPTRGILDYEQFF.

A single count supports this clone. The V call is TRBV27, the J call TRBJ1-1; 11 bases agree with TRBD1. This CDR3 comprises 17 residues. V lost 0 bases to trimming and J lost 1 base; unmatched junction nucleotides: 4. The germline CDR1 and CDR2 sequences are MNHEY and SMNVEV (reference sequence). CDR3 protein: CASSLSGQGARNTEAFF. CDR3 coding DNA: TGTGCCAGCAGTTTATCTGGACAGGGGGCTCGGAACACTGAAGCTTTCTTT.

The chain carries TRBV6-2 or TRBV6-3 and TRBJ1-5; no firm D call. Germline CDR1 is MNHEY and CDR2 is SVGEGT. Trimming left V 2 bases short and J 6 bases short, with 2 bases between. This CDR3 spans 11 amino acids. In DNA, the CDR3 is TGTGCCAGCAGTTACCCTCAGCCCCAGCATTTT. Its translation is CASSYPQPQHF.

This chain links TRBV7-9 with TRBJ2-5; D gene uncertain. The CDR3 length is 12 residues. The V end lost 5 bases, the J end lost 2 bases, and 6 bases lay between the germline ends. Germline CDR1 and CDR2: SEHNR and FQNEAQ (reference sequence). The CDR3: CASSPAQETQYF. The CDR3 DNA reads TGTGCCAGCAGCCCCGCACAAGAGACCCAGTACTTC.

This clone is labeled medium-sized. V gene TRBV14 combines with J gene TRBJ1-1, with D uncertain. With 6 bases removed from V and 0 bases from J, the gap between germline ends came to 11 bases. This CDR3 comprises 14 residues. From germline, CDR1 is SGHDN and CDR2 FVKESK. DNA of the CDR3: TGTGCCAGCAGTAAGGCTGGGATGAACACTGAAGCTTTCTTT. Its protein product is CASSKAGMNTEAFF.

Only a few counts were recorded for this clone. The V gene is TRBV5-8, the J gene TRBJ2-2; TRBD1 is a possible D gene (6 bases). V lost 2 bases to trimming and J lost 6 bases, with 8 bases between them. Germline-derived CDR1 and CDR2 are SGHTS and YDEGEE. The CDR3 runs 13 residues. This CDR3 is CASSFEGAGELFF. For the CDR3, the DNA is TGTGCCAGCAGCTTCGAGGGGGCCGGGGAGCTGTTTTTT.

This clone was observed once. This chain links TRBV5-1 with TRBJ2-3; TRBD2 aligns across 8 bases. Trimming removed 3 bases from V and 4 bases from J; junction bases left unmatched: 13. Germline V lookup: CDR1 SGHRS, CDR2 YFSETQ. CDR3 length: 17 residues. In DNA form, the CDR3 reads TGCGCCAGCAGCTGGGGACGGGGGGGCCAAGGAGCAGATACGCAGTATTTT. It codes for CASSWGRGGQGADTQYF.

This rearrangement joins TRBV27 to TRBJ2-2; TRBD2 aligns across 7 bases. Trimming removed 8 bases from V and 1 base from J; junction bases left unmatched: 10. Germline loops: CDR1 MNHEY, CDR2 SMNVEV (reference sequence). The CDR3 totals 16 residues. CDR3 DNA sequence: TGTGCCAGCCGCCTCCCCGGGGGGAAGAACACCGGGGAGCTGTTTTTT. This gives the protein CASRLPGGKNTGELFF.

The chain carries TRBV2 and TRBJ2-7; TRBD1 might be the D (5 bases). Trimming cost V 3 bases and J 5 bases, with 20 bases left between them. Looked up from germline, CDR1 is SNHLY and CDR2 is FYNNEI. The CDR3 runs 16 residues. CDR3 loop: CASSEPGADSSNEQYF. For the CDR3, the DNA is TGTGCCAGCAGTGAGCCAGGAGCCGACAGTTCAAACGAGCAGTACTTC.

This CDR3 is CASSLRTGMNEQFF. The CDR3 coding sequence is TGTGCCAGCAGCCTACGGACAGGGATGAATGAGCAGTTCTTC. The rearrangement uses TRBV3-1 (or the pseudogene TRBV3-2) and TRBJ2-1; 8 nucleotides agree with TRBD1. This CDR3 is built from 14 residues. Losses at the gene ends were 4 bases for V and 7 bases for J; bases not matched to a gene: 6. Germline values: CDR1 LGHDT, CDR2 YNNKEL (reference sequence).

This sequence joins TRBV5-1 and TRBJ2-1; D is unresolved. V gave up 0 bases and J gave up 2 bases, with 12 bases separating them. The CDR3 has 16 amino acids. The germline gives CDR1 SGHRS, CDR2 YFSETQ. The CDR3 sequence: CASSLAWSVAYNEQFF. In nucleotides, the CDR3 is TGCGCCAGCAGCTTGGCTTGGTCTGTGGCCTACAATGAGCAGTTCTTC.

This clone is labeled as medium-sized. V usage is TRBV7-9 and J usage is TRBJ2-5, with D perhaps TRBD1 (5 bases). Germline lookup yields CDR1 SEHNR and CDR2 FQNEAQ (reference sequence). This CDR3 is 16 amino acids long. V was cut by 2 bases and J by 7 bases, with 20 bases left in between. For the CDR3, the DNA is TGTGCCAGCAGCTTATTTTCGGGTGGGGCCCGGAGGACCCAGTACTTC. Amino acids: CASSLFSGGARRTQYF.

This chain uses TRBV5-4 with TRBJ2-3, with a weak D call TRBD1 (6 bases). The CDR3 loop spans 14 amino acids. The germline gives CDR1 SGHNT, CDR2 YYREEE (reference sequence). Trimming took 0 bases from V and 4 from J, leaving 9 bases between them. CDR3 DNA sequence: TGTGCCAGCAGCTTGGCAGGGGCCCCAGATACGCAGTATTTT. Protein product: CASSLAGAPDTQYF. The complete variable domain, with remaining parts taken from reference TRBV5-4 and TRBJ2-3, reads ETGVTQSPTHLIKTRGQQVTLRCSSQSGHNTVSWYQQALGQGPQFIFQYYREEENGRGNFPPRFSGLQFPNYSSELNVNALELDDSALYLCASSLAGAPDTQYFGPGTRLTVL.